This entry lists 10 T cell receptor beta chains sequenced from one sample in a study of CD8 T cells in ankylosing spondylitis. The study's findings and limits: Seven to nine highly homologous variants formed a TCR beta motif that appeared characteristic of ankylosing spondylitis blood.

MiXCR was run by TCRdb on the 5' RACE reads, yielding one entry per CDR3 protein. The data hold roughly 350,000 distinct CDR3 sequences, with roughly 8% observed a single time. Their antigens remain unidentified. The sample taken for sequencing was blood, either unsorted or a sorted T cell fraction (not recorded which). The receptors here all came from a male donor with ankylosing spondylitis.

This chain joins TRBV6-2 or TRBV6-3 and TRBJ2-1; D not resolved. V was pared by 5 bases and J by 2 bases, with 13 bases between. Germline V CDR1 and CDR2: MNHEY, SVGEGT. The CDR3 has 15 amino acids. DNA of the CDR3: TGTGCCAGCAGTCCCGAGACTCAGACCTACAATGAGCAGTTCTTC. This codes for CASSPETQTYNEQFF.

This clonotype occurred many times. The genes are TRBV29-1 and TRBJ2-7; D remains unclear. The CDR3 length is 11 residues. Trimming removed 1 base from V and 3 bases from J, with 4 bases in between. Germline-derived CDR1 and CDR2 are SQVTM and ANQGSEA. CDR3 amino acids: CSVEVGYEQYF. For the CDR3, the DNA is TGCAGCGTTGAAGTCGGCTACGAGCAGTACTTC.

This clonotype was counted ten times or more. The CDR3 coding sequence is TGTGCCAGCACTAGTTGGAAGAATCAGCCCCAGCATTTT. Protein sequence: CASTSWKNQPQHF. The V call is TRBV7-2, the J call TRBJ1-5; D is uncertain. V dropped 7 bases and J dropped 4 bases, with 11 bases sitting between them. Germline values: CDR1 SGHTA, CDR2 FQGNSA. The CDR3 runs 13 residues.

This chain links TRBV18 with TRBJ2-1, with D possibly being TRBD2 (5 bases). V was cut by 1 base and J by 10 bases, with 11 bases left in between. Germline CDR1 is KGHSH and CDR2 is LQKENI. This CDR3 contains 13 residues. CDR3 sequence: CASSPLTSLEQFF. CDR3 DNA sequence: TGTGCCAGCTCACCACTTACTAGTCTGGAGCAGTTCTTC.

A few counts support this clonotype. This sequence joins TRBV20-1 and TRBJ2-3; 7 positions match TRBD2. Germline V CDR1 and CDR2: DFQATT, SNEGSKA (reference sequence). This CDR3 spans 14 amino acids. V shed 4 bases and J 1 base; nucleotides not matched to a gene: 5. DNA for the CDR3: TGCAGTGCTACCCAGGGAGGGGGCACAGATACGCAGTATTTT. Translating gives CSATQGGGTDTQYF.

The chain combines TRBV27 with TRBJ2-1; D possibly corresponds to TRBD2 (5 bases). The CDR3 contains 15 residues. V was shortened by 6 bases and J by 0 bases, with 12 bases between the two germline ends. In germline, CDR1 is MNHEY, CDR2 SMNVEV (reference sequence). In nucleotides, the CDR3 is TGTGCCAGCAGATCTTTAGCGTTCTCCTACAATGAGCAGTTCTTC. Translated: CASRSLAFSYNEQFF.

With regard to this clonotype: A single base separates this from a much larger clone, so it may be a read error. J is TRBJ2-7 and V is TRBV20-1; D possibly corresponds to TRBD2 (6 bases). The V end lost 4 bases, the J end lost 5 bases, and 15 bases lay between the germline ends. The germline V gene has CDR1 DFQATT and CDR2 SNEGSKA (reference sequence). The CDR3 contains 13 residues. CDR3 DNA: TGCAGTGCTATGGGGCCCGGAGGGCACGAGCAGTACTTC. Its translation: CSAMGPGGHEQYF.

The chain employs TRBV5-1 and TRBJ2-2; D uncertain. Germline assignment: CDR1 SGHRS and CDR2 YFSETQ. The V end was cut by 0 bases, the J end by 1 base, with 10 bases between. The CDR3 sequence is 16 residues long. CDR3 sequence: CASSLDSRGNTGELFF. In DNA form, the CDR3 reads TGCGCCAGCAGCTTGGATTCCAGAGGGAACACCGGGGAGCTGTTTTTT. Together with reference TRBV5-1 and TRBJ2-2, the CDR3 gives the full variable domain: KAGVTQTPRYLIKTRGQQVTLSCSPISGHRSVSWYQQTPGQGLQFLFEYFSETQRNKGNFPGRFSGRQFSNSRSEMNVSTLELGDSALYLCASSLDSRGNTGELFFGEGSRLTVL.

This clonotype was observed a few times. The CDR3 sequence: CASSFYGTFSEQYF. For the CDR3, the DNA is TGCGCCAGCAGCTTCTACGGGACCTTTAGCGAGCAGTACTTC. V gene TRBV5-1 combines with J gene TRBJ2-7, with D perhaps matching TRBD1 or TRBD2 (5 bases each). Trimming took off 2 bases at V and 6 bases at J, with 15 bases between the two ends. Germline values: CDR1 SGHRS, CDR2 YFSETQ. The CDR3 consists of 14 residues.

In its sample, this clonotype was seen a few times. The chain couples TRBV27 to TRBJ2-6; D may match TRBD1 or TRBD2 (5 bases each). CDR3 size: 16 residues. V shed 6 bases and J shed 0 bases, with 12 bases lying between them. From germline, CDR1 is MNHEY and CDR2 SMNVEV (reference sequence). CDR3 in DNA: TGTGCCAGCAGCGGCAACGGGGCCTCTGGGGCCAACGTCCTGACTTTC. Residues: CASSGNGASGANVLTF.